Listed here are 18 T cell receptor beta chains from one sample, sequenced in a study of T-cell reconstitution after alpha-beta-depleted transplantation in children. It was with unique molecular identifiers that the TCRbeta library was prepared. TCRdb redid the calling of the PCR reads with MiXCR, one entry per CDR3 protein. Counted here are some 300,000 distinct CDR3 sequences, over 9% occurring once; the ten biggest clones make up 7.5%. Sequenced material: PBMCs, taken before TCRalphabeta/CD19-depleted stem cell transplant. These TCRs come from a boy under two years old with acute myeloid leukemia, due to receive a stem cell transplant.

This clonotype was seen ten or more times. The chain combines TRBV29-1 with TRBJ1-1, with a weak D call TRBD1 (6 bases). V shed 3 bases and J shed 3 bases, with 11 bases lying between them. Looked up from germline, CDR1 is SQVTM and CDR2 is ANQGSEA. The CDR3 sequence is 13 residues long. The CDR3 region is CSVDPRGDTEAFF. The CDR3 DNA follows: TGCAGCGTTGATCCTAGGGGGGACACTGAAGCTTTCTTT.

This clonotype was counted ten times or more. The chain couples TRBV11-3 to TRBJ2-1; a weak D match, TRBD2 (5 bases). V was pared by 2 bases and J by 4 bases, with 9 bases between. The CDR3 totals 14 residues. Germline lookup yields CDR1 SGHNT and CDR2 YENEEA. In nucleotides, the CDR3 is TGTGCCAGCAGCTTACCTAGCCCTTACAATGAGCAGTTCTTC. As protein: CASSLPSPYNEQFF.

The J gene is TRBJ1-2, the V gene TRBV18; no clear D. Between the trimmed V and J ends, which lost 5 bases and 8 bases, there was a span of 9 bases. The CDR3 length is 11 residues. Germline CDR1 and CDR2: KGHSH and LQKENI. The CDR3 is CASSEAEGYTF. In DNA form, the CDR3 reads TGTGCCAGCTCAGAGGCTGAAGGCTACACCTTC. The full variable domain, with the rest looked up from reference TRBV18 and TRBJ1-2, is NAGVMQNPRHLVRRRGQEARLRCSPMKGHSHVYWYRQLPEEGLKFMVYLQKENIIDESGMPKERFSAEFPKEGPSILRIQQVVRGDSAAYFCASSEAEGYTFGSGTRLTVV.

This clonotype was detected many times. The chain links TRBV6-1 to TRBJ1-1; D unclear. Trimming left V 7 bases short and J 3 bases short, with 15 bases between. The CDR3 totals 14 residues. The germline gives CDR1 MNHNS, CDR2 SASEGT. CDR3 nucleotide sequence: TGTGCCAGCATATCCCCAGGTTTGGACACTGAAGCTTTCTTT. Encoded protein: CASISPGLDTEAFF.

In its sample, this clonotype was seen many times. V gene TRBV5-1 combines with J gene TRBJ2-3, with 8 bases that match TRBD1. V dropped 4 bases and J dropped 1; count of bases not matched to a gene: 2. Germline V gives CDR1 SGHRS, CDR2 YFSETQ. This CDR3 has 14 residues. CDR3 nucleotides: TGCGCCAGCAGCCCGACAGGGGGCACAGATACGCAGTATTTT. Amino acids: CASSPTGGTDTQYF.

This clonotype was recorded at least ten times. This rearrangement joins TRBV6-2 or TRBV6-3 to TRBJ2-7, with 7 bases lining up with TRBD1. CDR3 length: 15 amino acids. Germline trimming cut 10 bases from V and 5 bases from J; bases unmatched to any gene: 17. Germline-derived CDR1 and CDR2 are MNHEY and SVGEGT. The CDR3 sequence: CATGLWTGPRHEQYF. In nucleotides, the CDR3 is TGTGCCACCGGCCTTTGGACAGGCCCGCGACACGAGCAGTACTTC.

The sample holds a few counts of this clonotype. The chain combines TRBV5-4 with TRBJ2-5, with 7 bases matching TRBD2. Per the germline V gene, CDR1 is SGHNT and CDR2 is YYREEE (reference sequence). This CDR3 has 15 amino acids. V lost 3 bases and J lost 3; bases outside the gene matches: 8. CDR3: CASSWGSGNKETQYF. CDR3 bases: TGTGCCAGCAGCTGGGGCAGCGGGAACAAAGAGACCCAGTACTTC. Complete variable domain (other parts from reference TRBV5-4 and TRBJ2-5): ETGVTQSPTHLIKTRGQQVTLRCSSQSGHNTVSWYQQALGQGPQFIFQYYREEENGRGNFPPRFSGLQFPNYSSELNVNALELDDSALYLCASSWGSGNKETQYFGPGTRLLVL.

This clonotype was found many times. The chain recombines TRBV6-5 with TRBJ2-7; 7 bases line up with TRBD1. Losses at the gene ends were 1 base for V and 1 base for J; bases not matched to a gene: 7. The CDR3 runs 16 residues. Germline V gives CDR1 MNHEY, CDR2 SVGAGI. The CDR3 here is CASSYWSGTDSYEQYF. The CDR3 DNA reads TGTGCCAGCAGTTACTGGTCCGGGACAGATTCCTACGAGCAGTACTTC.

This clonotype appeared many times. The chain combines TRBV20-1 with TRBJ2-5; 11 positions match TRBD2. CDR1 DFQATT and CDR2 SNEGSKA come from the germline V gene (reference sequence). CDR3 length: 16 amino acids. Trimming removed 0 bases from V and 2 bases from J; junction bases left unmatched: 5. The CDR3 coding sequence is TGCAGTGCTAGAGATTCTAGCGGGGGGTCACAAGAGACCCAGTACTTC. Translated, it gives CSARDSSGGSQETQYF.

This clonotype was seen many times. The gene calls are TRBV5-1 and TRBJ1-1, with D hard to call. Germline V gene lookup returns CDR1 SGHRS and CDR2 YFSETQ. This CDR3 spans 14 amino acids. Between the trimmed V and J ends, which lost 1 base and 6 bases, there was a span of 13 bases. The CDR3 region is CASSLTGGGSEAFF. CDR3 sequence (DNA): TGCGCCAGCAGCTTGACGGGAGGAGGGTCTGAAGCTTTCTTT. Together with reference TRBV5-1 and TRBJ1-1, the CDR3 gives the full variable domain: KAGVTQTPRYLIKTRGQQVTLSCSPISGHRSVSWYQQTPGQGLQFLFEYFSETQRNKGNFPGRFSGRQFSNSRSEMNVSTLELGDSALYLCASSLTGGGSEAFFGQGTRLTVV.

This clonotype was observed many times. The chain recombines TRBV5-6 with TRBJ2-3; D is possibly TRBD1 or TRBD2 (5 bases each). V was trimmed by 3 bases and J by 1 base, leaving 15 bases between them. This CDR3 has 16 amino acids. From germline, CDR1 is SGHDT and CDR2 YYEEEE. The CDR3 sequence: CASSSLTARGTDTQYF. In DNA, the CDR3 is TGTGCCAGCAGCTCCCTGACAGCGAGGGGCACAGATACGCAGTATTTT.

This clonotype has a count of ten or more. The chain links TRBV28 to TRBJ2-1, with 8 bases identical to TRBD2. Germline CDR1 MDHEN, CDR2 SYDVKM. The CDR3 length is 15 residues. After removal of 3 bases from V and 6 bases from J, the junction contained 7 bases not matched to a gene. This CDR3 is CASSFTGLESNEQFF. The CDR3 region has the DNA TGTGCCAGCAGTTTTACGGGACTAGAAAGCAATGAGCAGTTCTTC.

The chain is built from TRBV20-1 and TRBJ1-1; TRBD1 aligns across 7 bases. The CDR3 covers 11 residues. From germline, CDR1 is DFQATT and CDR2 SNEGSKA (reference sequence). Germline trimming cut 2 bases from V and 11 bases from J; bases unmatched to any gene: 5. CDR3 sequence reads: CSARQGGWAFF. CDR3 nucleotides: TGCAGTGCTAGACAAGGGGGCTGGGCTTTCTTT.

In its sample, this clonotype was seen many times. This chain uses TRBV5-1 with TRBJ1-1, with 10 bases matching TRBD1. This CDR3 has 15 amino acids. The trim removed 4 bases at V and 3 bases at J, leaving 6 bases unmatched. In germline, CDR1 is SGHRS, CDR2 YFSETQ. The CDR3 DNA sequence: TGCGCCAGCAGCGGGGGGACAGGGGCGTACACTGAAGCTTTCTTT. Translation gives CASSGGTGAYTEAFF.

The V call is TRBV11-2, the J call TRBJ2-7, with TRBD1 matching over 7 bases. With 5 bases clipped from V and 3 bases from J, the junction kept 19 bases outside the gene matches. The CDR3 has 18 residues. The germline V gene encodes CDR1 SGHAT and CDR2 FQNNGV. CDR3 region: CASSPPQGSSASYYEQYF. In DNA form, the CDR3 reads TGTGCCAGCAGCCCTCCACAGGGGTCCTCGGCCTCCTACTACGAGCAGTACTTC.

This clonotype has a count of ten or more. The chain employs TRBV12-3 or TRBV12-4 and TRBJ1-4; TRBD1 might be the D (6 bases). Trimming cost V 3 bases and J 0 bases, with 14 bases left between them. This CDR3 comprises 17 residues. CDR3 region: CASSFAHRVTTNEKLFF. The CDR3 DNA sequence: TGTGCCAGCAGTTTCGCGCACAGGGTCACAACTAATGAAAAACTGTTTTTT.

A few counts support this clonotype. The J gene is TRBJ2-7, the V gene TRBV20-1; D is uncertain. V was clipped by 1 base and J by 5 bases, with 6 bases between them. CDR1 and CDR2 from the germline V gene are DFQATT and SNEGSKA (reference sequence). This CDR3 region has 11 residues. The CDR3 spells CSARAVHEQYF. The CDR3 DNA reads TGCAGTGCTAGAGCCGTCCACGAGCAGTACTTC.

This clonotype was found many times. The chain employs TRBV7-2 and TRBJ1-1; weak D call: TRBD1 (6 bases). Germline V gene data show CDR1 as SGHTA and CDR2 as FQGNSA. V was pared by 0 bases and J by 0 bases, with 14 bases between. This CDR3 is built from 17 residues. This CDR3 reads CASSLARTASMNTEAFF. The CDR3, as DNA: TGTGCCAGCAGCTTAGCGCGGACAGCCTCTATGAACACTGAAGCTTTCTTT.